These 32 T cell receptor beta chains were sequenced from one sample in a study of cytomegalovirus exposure and HLA in healthy donors. Primers included in the PCR were 60 Vbeta and 13 Jbeta primers. Some clones are missing from TCRdb's copy, which holds only in-frame ones; the method was immunoSEQ multiplex PCR. This repertoire includes around 100,000 clones. The sample was PBMCs. These receptors all stem from a man in his forties in good health and CMV-seropositive.

The V and J genes are TRBV28 and TRBJ2-1; TRBD1 matches 7 bases. Unmatched junction bases numbered 6, after V lost 3 bases and J lost 4 bases. Germline CDR1 and CDR2: MDHEN and SYDVKM. This CDR3 is built from 15 residues. CDR3 DNA sequence: TGTGCCAGCAGTTTGTACGGGACAGCTTACAATGAGCAGTTCTTC. Protein product: CASSLYGTAYNEQFF.

A word on this clone: One junction end does not reproduce the germline sequence, and a read error may be involved. The chain joins TRBV7-7 to TRBJ2-7, with D tentatively TRBD2 (6 bases). The CDR3 consists of 14 residues. The germline V gene encodes CDR1 SSHAT and CDR2 FNYEAQ (reference sequence). The CDR3 DNA reads TGTGCTAGCAGCTTAGAGGGGACTTCCTACGAGCAGTACTTC. This encodes CASSLEGTSYEQYF.

The V call is TRBV4-1, the J call TRBJ2-5, with D perhaps TRBD1 (6 bases). Germline V gives CDR1 MGHRA, CDR2 YSYEKL. The CDR3 extends over 15 amino acids. Trimming removed 5 bases at V and 5 bases at J, with 18 bases between. CDR3 in amino acids: CASSARMGATETQYF. The CDR3 DNA reads TGCGCCAGCAGCGCGAGGATGGGGGCTACGGAGACCCAGTACTTC.

V is TRBV9 and J is TRBJ2-1; 8 positions agree with TRBD2. The V and J ends lost 3 bases and 0 bases, in that order; junction bases with no gene match: 2. Germline values: CDR1 SGDLS, CDR2 YYNGEE. There are 15 residues in the CDR3. CDR3 amino acids: CASSAGGGSYNEQFF. DNA of the CDR3: TGTGCCAGCAGCGCCGGGGGGGGCTCCTACAATGAGCAGTTCTTC.

The J gene is TRBJ1-2, the V gene TRBV19, with 8 bases that match TRBD1. The CDR3 totals 15 residues. The V and J ends lost 5 bases and 0 bases, in that order; junction bases with no gene match: 5. Germline CDR1 LNHDA, CDR2 SQIVND (reference sequence). CDR3 bases: TGTGCCAGTAGTGGATTACAGGGGGCTAACTATGGCTACACCTTC. Its translation: CASSGLQGANYGYTF.

The chain carries TRBV7-3 and TRBJ1-2; 8 positions match TRBD1. The trim removed 5 bases at V and 4 bases at J, leaving 6 bases unmatched. This CDR3 region has 14 residues. In germline, CDR1 is SGHTA, CDR2 FQGTGA. Written as DNA, the CDR3 is TGTGCCAGCAGCCCGACAGGGGTGAGCTATGGCTACACCTTC. It encodes CASSPTGVSYGYTF.

The chain combines TRBV10-3 with TRBJ2-7; 9 bases map to TRBD1. CDR1 ENHRY and CDR2 SYGVKD come from the germline V gene. V trimming: 10 bases; J trimming: 3 bases; junction bases outside the gene matches: 10. The length of the CDR3 is 14 residues. The CDR3 sequence is CATRVGTGYYEQYF. CDR3 DNA: TGTGCCACGAGAGTAGGGACAGGGTACTACGAGCAGTACTTC.

The genes are TRBV5-1 and TRBJ2-7, with D perhaps matching TRBD1 (6 bases). Germline CDR1 and CDR2: SGHRS and YFSETQ. The CDR3 totals 12 residues. V was cut by 5 bases and J by 6 bases, with 12 bases left in between. For the CDR3, the DNA is TGCGCCAGCAGTCTACAGGGAAGCGAGCAGTACTTC. Its translation: CASSLQGSEQYF.

CDR3: CASSPGTEAFF. CDR3 coding DNA: TGTGCCAGCAGCCCAGGGACTGAAGCTTTCTTT. This sequence joins TRBV2 and TRBJ1-1, with a possible D match to TRBD1 (5 bases). Trimming left V 6 bases short and J 5 bases short, with 7 bases between. From germline, CDR1 is SNHLY and CDR2 FYNNEI. The CDR3 length is 11 residues.

The V and J genes are TRBV6-1 and TRBJ1-5, with a possible D match to TRBD1 (6 bases). This CDR3 region has 14 residues. The V gene lost 4 bases and the J gene lost 3 bases, with 10 bases spanning the gap. Per germline, CDR1 MNHNS and CDR2 SASEGT. The chain's CDR3 is CASSVQGSNQPQHF. The DNA of the CDR3 is TGTGCCAGCAGTGTACAGGGATCCAATCAGCCCCAGCATTTT.

The genes are TRBV18 and TRBJ2-5; 8 bases fit TRBD1. This CDR3 contains 13 residues. V trimming: 4 bases; J trimming: 3 bases; junction bases outside the gene matches: 1. Germline V gene data show CDR1 as KGHSH and CDR2 as LQKENI. The CDR3 sequence: CASSQGQEETQYF. The CDR3 DNA is TGTGCCAGCTCACAGGGACAGGAAGAGACCCAGTACTTC. Based on the CDR3 plus reference TRBV18 and TRBJ2-5, the full variable domain is NAGVMQNPRHLVRRRGQEARLRCSPMKGHSHVYWYRQLPEEGLKFMVYLQKENIIDESGMPKERFSAEFPKEGPSILRIQQVVRGDSAAYFCASSQGQEETQYFGPGTRLLVL.

The J gene is TRBJ2-5, the V gene TRBV5-1; 9 positions agree with TRBD2. Germline V lookup: CDR1 SGHRS, CDR2 YFSETQ. CDR3 length: 16 residues. Germline trimming cut 4 bases from V and 4 bases from J; bases unmatched to any gene: 11. As DNA, the CDR3 is TGCGCCAGCAGCCTTACTCGCAGCGGGAGGCTAGAGACCCAGTACTTC. Its translation: CASSLTRSGRLETQYF.

This chain uses TRBV7-2 with TRBJ2-2; 8 positions agree with TRBD1. Unmatched junction bases numbered 7, after V lost 5 bases and J lost 8 bases. CDR3 length: 14 residues. Germline V gene lookup returns CDR1 SGHTA and CDR2 FQGNSA. The chain's CDR3 is CASSLPQGAGELFF. The CDR3 DNA reads TGTGCCAGCAGCCTACCTCAGGGGGCGGGGGAGCTGTTTTTT.

The chain employs TRBV9 and TRBJ2-1; 14 bases match TRBD2. V dropped 4 bases and J dropped 6; count of bases not matched to a gene: 9. From germline, CDR1 is SGDLS and CDR2 YYNGEE. CDR3 length: 17 amino acids. CDR3 sequence: CASSTLGTSGGGNEQFF. DNA for the CDR3: TGTGCCAGCAGCACCCTCGGGACTAGCGGGGGCGGCAATGAGCAGTTCTTC. The whole variable domain, remainder taken from reference TRBV9 and TRBJ2-1, is DSGVTQTPKHLITATGQRVTLRCSPRSGDLSVYWYQQSLDQGLQFLIQYYNGEERAKGNILERFSAQQFPDLHSELNLSSLELGDSALYFCASSTLGTSGGGNEQFFGPGTRLTVL.

The genes are TRBV6-5 and TRBJ1-2, with 7 bases lining up with TRBD1. The CDR3 length is 14 residues. Germline V gene lookup returns CDR1 MNHEY and CDR2 SVGAGI. Trimming removed 5 bases from V and 8 bases from J; junction bases left unmatched: 11. The CDR3 is CASSGQDRVGGYTF. CDR3 bases: TGTGCCAGCAGTGGACAAGACAGGGTCGGCGGCTACACCTTC.

V is TRBV28 and J is TRBJ2-5, with 16 bases matching TRBD2. J gave up 3 bases and V 3 bases, and 10 bases lay outside the gene matches. CDR1 is MDHEN and CDR2 is SYDVKM in the germline V gene. The CDR3 spans 19 residues. CDR3 residues: CASSFPRSGTSGREETQYF. CDR3 in DNA: TGTGCCAGCAGTTTCCCCAGGTCCGGGACTAGCGGGAGGGAAGAGACCCAGTACTTC.

The V gene is TRBV11-2, the J gene TRBJ2-7; a possible D gene is TRBD2 (5 bases). The CDR3 contains 12 residues. Germline values: CDR1 SGHAT, CDR2 FQNNGV. The V gene lost 5 bases and the J gene lost 3 bases, with 8 bases spanning the gap. The CDR3 loop reads CASSPSRYEQYF. Written as DNA, the CDR3 is TGTGCCAGCAGCCCTAGCCGCTACGAGCAGTACTTC.

V is TRBV20-1 and J is TRBJ2-1; D is undetermined. V gave up 5 bases and J gave up 3 bases, with 2 bases separating them. Germline V gene sequence: CDR1 DFQATT, CDR2 SNEGSKA (reference sequence). There are 10 residues in the CDR3. The CDR3 DNA sequence: TGCAGTGCTTACTACAATGAGCAGTTCTTC. It is translated as CSAYYNEQFF.

This chain links TRBV18 with TRBJ1-5; possibly TRBD1 for D (6 bases). This CDR3 region has 15 residues. Deletions cut 3 bases from V and 0 bases from J, with 9 bases between. CDR1 KGHSH and CDR2 LQKENI come from the germline V gene. CDR3: CASSPNRDSNQPQHF. CDR3 nucleotide sequence: TGTGCCAGCTCACCTAACAGGGATAGCAATCAGCCCCAGCATTTT.

This sequence joins TRBV5-1 and TRBJ1-5, with TRBD1 as a possible D gene (5 bases). Germline assignment: CDR1 SGHRS and CDR2 YFSETQ. The CDR3 length is 13 residues. V lost 2 bases to trimming and J lost 7 bases, with 10 bases between them. DNA of the CDR3: TGCGCCAGCAGCTTTACAACAGGCCAGCCCCAGCATTTT. Translated: CASSFTTGQPQHF. Complete variable domain (other parts from reference TRBV5-1 and TRBJ1-5): KAGVTQTPRYLIKTRGQQVTLSCSPISGHRSVSWYQQTPGQGLQFLFEYFSETQRNKGNFPGRFSGRQFSNSRSEMNVSTLELGDSALYLCASSFTTGQPQHFGDGTRLSIL.

The rearrangement uses TRBV28 and TRBJ2-7, with D perhaps matching TRBD1 (8 bases). Trimming took 8 bases from V and 0 from J, leaving 17 bases between them. From germline, CDR1 is MDHEN and CDR2 SYDVKM. The CDR3 runs 15 residues. The CDR3 DNA reads TGTGCCAGCCAGGGGGCGGGAGTGACCTCCTACGAGCAGTACTTC. Protein sequence: CASQGAGVTSYEQYF. The variable domain in full, with the rest retrieved from reference TRBV28 and TRBJ2-7, is DVKVTQSSRYLVKRTGEKVFLECVQDMDHENMFWYRQDPGLGLRLIYFSYDVKMKEKGDIPEGYSVSREKKERFSLILESASTNQTSMYLCASQGAGVTSYEQYFGPGTRLTVT.

The chain uses TRBV18 and TRBJ1-1; 8 bases are a match to TRBD1. This CDR3 is 17 amino acids long. Germline-derived CDR1 and CDR2 are KGHSH and LQKENI. Losses at the gene ends were 0 bases for V and 1 base for J; bases not matched to a gene: 7. This CDR3 reads CASSPPNRQGRNTEAFF. The DNA of the CDR3 is TGTGCCAGCTCACCACCTAACCGACAGGGGAGGAACACTGAAGCTTTCTTT.

The chain employs TRBV4-1 and TRBJ2-3, with D possibly being TRBD2 (5 bases). Germline-derived CDR1 and CDR2 are MGHRA and YSYEKL. The CDR3 is made up of 15 amino acids. V was cut by 4 bases and J by 3 bases, with 14 bases left in between. The CDR3 spells CASSPGLSGTDTQYF. In DNA form, the CDR3 reads TGCGCCAGCAGCCCCGGACTCAGCGGAACAGATACGCAGTATTTT.

This chain links TRBV29-1 with TRBJ2-1; TRBD2 matches at 13 bases. The CDR3 is 15 residues long. V lost 7 bases to trimming and J lost 0 bases; unmatched junction nucleotides: 3. Per germline, CDR1 SQVTM and CDR2 ANQGSEA. The CDR3 here is CSGGLAGSSYNEQFF. CDR3 sequence (DNA): TGCAGCGGGGGACTAGCGGGGAGCTCCTACAATGAGCAGTTCTTC.

The J gene is TRBJ1-5, the V gene TRBV29-1; D is perhaps TRBD1 (5 bases). Germline V gene data show CDR1 as SQVTM and CDR2 as ANQGSEA. CDR3 length: 13 amino acids. V lost 6 bases, J lost 3 bases, and 12 bases lay in between. CDR3 bases: TGCAGCGTGACAGACAGCCACAATCAGCCCCAGCATTTT. Residues: CSVTDSHNQPQHF.

The CDR3 sequence: CASSDSGMITGELFF. The CDR3 nucleotides are TGTGCCAGTAGTGATAGCGGGATGATCACCGGGGAGCTGTTTTTT. This chain uses TRBV19 with TRBJ2-2; 8 bases agree with TRBD2. V shed 5 bases, J shed 4 bases, and the junction held 6 bases outside the gene matches. The germline V gene encodes CDR1 LNHDA and CDR2 SQIVND (reference sequence). This CDR3 contains 15 residues.

The chain couples TRBV27 to TRBJ1-2; tentative D call: TRBD1 (6 bases). Germline V gene data show CDR1 as MNHEY and CDR2 as SMNVEV (reference sequence). The CDR3 extends over 15 amino acids. Trimming took off 3 bases at V and 2 bases at J, with 13 bases between the two ends. The CDR3 nucleotides read TGTGCCAGCAGTTTCGACAGGACGCGGAACTATGGCTACACCTTC. This encodes CASSFDRTRNYGYTF.

This chain joins TRBV29-1 and TRBJ2-7; perhaps TRBD2 as D (6 bases). Trimming removed 1 base at V and 3 bases at J, with 10 bases between. Germline-derived CDR1 and CDR2 are SQVTM and ANQGSEA. This CDR3 contains 13 residues. This CDR3 reads CSVEGGEHYEQYF. The CDR3 DNA follows: TGCAGCGTTGAAGGGGGGGAGCACTACGAGCAGTACTTC.

The rearrangement links TRBV11-2 to TRBJ2-5; TRBD2 agrees at 9 bases. V dropped 5 bases and J dropped 3; count of bases not matched to a gene: 7. CDR1 and CDR2 (germline): SGHAT, FQNNGV. CDR3 length: 15 amino acids. The CDR3 bases are TGTGCCAGCAGCCTTCGGACTAGCGTGGAAGAGACCCAGTACTTC. This codes for CASSLRTSVEETQYF.

The J gene is TRBJ2-7, the V gene TRBV19, with 7 bases aligning to TRBD2. Germline CDR1 reads LNHDA; CDR2 reads SQIVND (reference sequence). Germline trimming cut 2 bases from V and 2 bases from J; bases unmatched to any gene: 6. The CDR3 runs 15 residues. The CDR3 sequence: CASSIQASGPYEQYF. The CDR3 nucleotides read TGTGCCAGTAGTATACAGGCTAGCGGACCCTACGAGCAGTACTTC.

The chain recombines TRBV2 with TRBJ2-5; the D is unclear. This CDR3 has 12 residues. V lost 5 bases to trimming and J lost 1 base, with 5 bases between them. CDR1 and CDR2 (germline): SNHLY, FYNNEI. CDR3 DNA sequence: TGTGCCAGCAGTCCAGGCCAAGAGACCCAGTACTTC. Residues: CASSPGQETQYF.

The rearrangement uses TRBV7-2 and TRBJ2-7; TRBD2 matches at 12 bases. Germline CDR1 reads SGHTA; CDR2 reads FQGNSA. The CDR3 spans 16 residues. The trim removed 5 bases at V and 4 bases at J, leaving 9 bases unmatched. The CDR3 loop reads CASSRSPTSGGYEQYF. CDR3 nucleotides: TGTGCCAGCAGCCGATCACCCACTAGCGGGGGGTACGAGCAGTACTTC.